This TCR beta chain derives from a study of human T cells and chemical hapten exposure. Noted time point: pre-sensitization, week 0. The treatment here: therapeutic diphenylcyclopropenone sensitization with weekly scalp DPC. Trimming stripped 0 bases from V and 6 bases from J, with 19 bases between. The CDR3 has 16 amino acids. Germline V CDR1 and CDR2: GTSNPN, SVGIG (reference sequence). TCRdb recomputed calls from the RACE reads with MiXCR, one row per CDR3 protein. The sample lists about 80,000 distinct CDR3 sequences, around 13% occurring once. The sample consisted of whole blood, taken in connection with sensitization to the hapten diphenylcyclopropenone (DPC). The rearrangement uses TRBV30 and TRBJ2-3; weak D call: TRBD2 (7 bases). This receptor was taken from a woman in her fifties or sixties with alopecia areata. Some clones in this sample may be carry-over from other donors' samples. The CDR3 DNA reads as TGTGCCTGGAGTGTACAGGGTGCGGGAGCATCTGATACGCAGTATTTT. Residues: CAWSVQGAGASDTQYF. The variable domain in full, completed from reference TRBV30 and TRBJ2-3, reads SQTIHQWPATLVQPVGSPLSLECTVEGTSNPNLYWYRQAAGRGLQLLFYSVGIGQISSEVPQNLSASRPQDRQFILSSKKLLLSDSGFYLCAWSVQGAGASDTQYFGPGTRLTVL.